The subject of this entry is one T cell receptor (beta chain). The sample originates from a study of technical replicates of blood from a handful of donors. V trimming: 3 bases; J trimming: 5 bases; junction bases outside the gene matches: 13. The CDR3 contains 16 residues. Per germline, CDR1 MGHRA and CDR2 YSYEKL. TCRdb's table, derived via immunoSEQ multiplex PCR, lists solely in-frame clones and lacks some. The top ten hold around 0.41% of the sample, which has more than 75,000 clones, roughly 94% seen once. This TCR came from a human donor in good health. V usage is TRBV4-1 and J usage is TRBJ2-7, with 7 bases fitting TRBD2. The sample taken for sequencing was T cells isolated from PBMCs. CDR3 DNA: TGCGCCAGCAGCCATCCCCCGCGGGAGTTAAACCACGAGCAGTACTTC. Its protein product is CASSHPPRELNHEQYF.